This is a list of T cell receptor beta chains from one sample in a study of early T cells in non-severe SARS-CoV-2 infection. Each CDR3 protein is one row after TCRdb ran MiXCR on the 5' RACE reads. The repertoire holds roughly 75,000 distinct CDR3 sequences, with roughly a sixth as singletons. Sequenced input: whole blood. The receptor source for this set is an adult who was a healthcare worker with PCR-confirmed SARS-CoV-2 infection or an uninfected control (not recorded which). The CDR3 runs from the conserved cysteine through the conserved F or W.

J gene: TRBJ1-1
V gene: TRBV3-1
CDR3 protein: CASSEDWGRLNTEAFF

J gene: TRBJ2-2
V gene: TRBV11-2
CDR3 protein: CASSLDPGLAEVGELFF

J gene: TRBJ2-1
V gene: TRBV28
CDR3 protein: CASRSSEGARYNEQFF

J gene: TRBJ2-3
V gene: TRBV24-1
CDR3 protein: CATSPGRGTDTQYF

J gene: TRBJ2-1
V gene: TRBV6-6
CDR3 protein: CASSYSTQGNNNEQFF

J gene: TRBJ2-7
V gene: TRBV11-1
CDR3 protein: CASSDPSEQYF

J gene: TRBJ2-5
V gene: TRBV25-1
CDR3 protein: CASSFTGGPAGETQYF

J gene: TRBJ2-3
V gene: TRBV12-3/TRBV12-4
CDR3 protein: CASSLRVSGTYTQYF

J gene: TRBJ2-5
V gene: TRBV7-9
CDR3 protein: CASSLGPGASETQYF

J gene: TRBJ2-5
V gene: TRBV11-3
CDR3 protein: CASSSEGSGRETQYF

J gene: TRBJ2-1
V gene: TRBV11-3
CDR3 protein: CASRVSGQPYNEQFF

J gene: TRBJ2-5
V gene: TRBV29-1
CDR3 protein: CSAVTGAQETQYF

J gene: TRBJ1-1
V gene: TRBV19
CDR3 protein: CASSIRRPGGTLNTEAFF

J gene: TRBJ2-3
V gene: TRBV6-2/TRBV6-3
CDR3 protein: CASSPFGTGDTDTQYF

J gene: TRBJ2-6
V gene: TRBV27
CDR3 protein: CASSSIQPSGANVLTF

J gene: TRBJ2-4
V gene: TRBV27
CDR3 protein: CASSLGTSGYPPVPKNIQYF